This T cell receptor (beta chain) was sequenced during a study of T cells in Graves' hyperthyroidism and ophthalmopathy. What was amplified from RNA transcripts were TCR beta CDR3 regions. First-round RT-PCR with HTBI primers amplified the TCR CDR3 region. One entry per CDR3 protein results from TCRdb running MiXCR on the multiplex PCR reads. There are about 400,000 distinct CDR3 sequences in the sample; 14% occur only once, and about 20% lies in the top ten. Study-level findings and limits: In validation, the model predicted ophthalmopathy. These predictions came a median about 6.5 months before onset. In simple terms, a model built on 13 V-J features told ophthalmopathy apart from stable hyperthyroidism. Also found in blood were most expanded thyroid clonotypes above 0.001.

This clonotype has a count of ten or more. Its antigen is unidentified. This receptor was taken from a woman younger than 45 with Graves' ophthalmopathy. Sequenced input: blood.

The CDR3 DNA is TGTGCCAGCAGTTTATCTGGGGCGGGAAACACCATATATTTT. This codes for CASSLSGAGNTIYF. The gene calls are TRBV12-3 or TRBV12-4 and TRBJ1-3; D might be TRBD1 (5 bases). Trimming pared 2 bases from V and 4 bases from J, leaving 9 bases between. The CDR3 spans 14 residues.